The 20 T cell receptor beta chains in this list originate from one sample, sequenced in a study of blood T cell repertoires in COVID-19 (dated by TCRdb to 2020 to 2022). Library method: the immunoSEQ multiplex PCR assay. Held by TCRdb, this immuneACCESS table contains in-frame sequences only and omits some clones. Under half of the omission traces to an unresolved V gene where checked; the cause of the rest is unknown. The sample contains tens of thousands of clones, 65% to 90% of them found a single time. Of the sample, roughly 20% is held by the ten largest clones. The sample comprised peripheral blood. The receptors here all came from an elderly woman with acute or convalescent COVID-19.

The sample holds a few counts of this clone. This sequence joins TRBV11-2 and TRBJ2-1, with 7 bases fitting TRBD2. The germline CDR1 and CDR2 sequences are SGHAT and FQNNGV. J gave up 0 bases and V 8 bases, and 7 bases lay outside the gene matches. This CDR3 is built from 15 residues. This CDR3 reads CASGVGGSSYNEQFF. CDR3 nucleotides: TGTGCCAGCGGCGTGGGCGGGAGCTCCTACAATGAGCAGTTCTTC. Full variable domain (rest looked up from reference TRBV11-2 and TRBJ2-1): EAGVAQSPRYKIIEKRQSVAFWCNPISGHATLYWYQQILGQGPKLLIQFQNNGVVDDSQLPKDRFSAERLKGVDSTLKIQPAKLEDSAVYLCASGVGGSSYNEQFFGPGTRLTVL.

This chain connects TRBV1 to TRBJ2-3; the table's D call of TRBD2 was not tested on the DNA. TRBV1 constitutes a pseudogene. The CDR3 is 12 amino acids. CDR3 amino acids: CTSSQEAGTQYF. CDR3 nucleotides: TGCACCAGCAGCCAAGAAGCGGGTACGCAGTATTTT.

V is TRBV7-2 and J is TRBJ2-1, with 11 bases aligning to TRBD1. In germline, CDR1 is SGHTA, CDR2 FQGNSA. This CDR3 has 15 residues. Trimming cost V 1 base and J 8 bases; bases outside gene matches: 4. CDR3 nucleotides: TGTGCCAGCAGCTTAGTCGGGACAGGGGGATATGAGCAGTTCTTC. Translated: CASSLVGTGGYEQFF.

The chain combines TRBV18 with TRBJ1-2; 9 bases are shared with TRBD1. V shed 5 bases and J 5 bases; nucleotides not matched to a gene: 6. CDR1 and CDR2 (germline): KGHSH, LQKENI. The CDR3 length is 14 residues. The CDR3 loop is CASSSRTGEYGYTF. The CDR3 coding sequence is TGTGCCAGCTCATCAAGGACAGGGGAGTATGGCTACACCTTC. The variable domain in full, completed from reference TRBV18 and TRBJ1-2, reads NAGVMQNPRHLVRRRGQEARLRCSPMKGHSHVYWYRQLPEEGLKFMVYLQKENIIDESGMPKERFSAEFPKEGPSILRIQQVVRGDSAAYFCASSSRTGEYGYTFGSGTRLTVV.

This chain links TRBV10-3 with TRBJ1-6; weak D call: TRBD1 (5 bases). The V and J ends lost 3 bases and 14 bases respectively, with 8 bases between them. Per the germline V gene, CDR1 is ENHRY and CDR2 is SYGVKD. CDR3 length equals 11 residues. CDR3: CAISEDSALHF. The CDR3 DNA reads TGTGCCATCAGTGAAGACAGTGCCCTCCACTTT.

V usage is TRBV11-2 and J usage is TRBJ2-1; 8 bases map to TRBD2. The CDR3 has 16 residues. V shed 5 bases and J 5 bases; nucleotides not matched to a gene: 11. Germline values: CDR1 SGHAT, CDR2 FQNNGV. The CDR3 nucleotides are TGTGCCAGCAGCCGAGTGGGCGGGGGGATTAACAATGAGCAGTTCTTC. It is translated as CASSRVGGGINNEQFF.

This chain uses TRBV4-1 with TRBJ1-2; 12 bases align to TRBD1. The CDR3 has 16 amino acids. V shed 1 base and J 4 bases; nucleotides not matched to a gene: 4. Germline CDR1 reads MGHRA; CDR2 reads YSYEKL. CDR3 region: CASSQGDRGRRYGYTF. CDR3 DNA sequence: TGCGCCAGCAGCCAAGGGGACAGGGGGCGTCGCTATGGCTACACCTTC.

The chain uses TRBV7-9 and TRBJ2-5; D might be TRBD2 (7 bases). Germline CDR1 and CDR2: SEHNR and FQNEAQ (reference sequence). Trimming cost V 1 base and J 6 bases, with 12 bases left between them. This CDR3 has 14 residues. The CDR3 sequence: CASSLGGGGKTQYF. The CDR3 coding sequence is TGTGCCAGCAGCTTAGGGGGAGGGGGAAAGACCCAGTACTTC.

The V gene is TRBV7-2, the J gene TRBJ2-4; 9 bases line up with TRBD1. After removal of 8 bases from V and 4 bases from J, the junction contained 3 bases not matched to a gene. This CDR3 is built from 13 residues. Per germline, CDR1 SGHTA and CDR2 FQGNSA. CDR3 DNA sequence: TGTGCCAGCGGGACAGGGACAAAAAACATTCAGTACTTC. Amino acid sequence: CASGTGTKNIQYF.

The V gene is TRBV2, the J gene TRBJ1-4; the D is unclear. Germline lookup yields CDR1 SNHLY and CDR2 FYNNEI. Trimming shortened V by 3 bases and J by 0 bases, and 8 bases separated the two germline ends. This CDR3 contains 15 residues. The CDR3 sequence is CASSDNTATNEKLFF. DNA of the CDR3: TGTGCCAGCAGTGATAATACTGCAACTAATGAAAAACTGTTTTTT.

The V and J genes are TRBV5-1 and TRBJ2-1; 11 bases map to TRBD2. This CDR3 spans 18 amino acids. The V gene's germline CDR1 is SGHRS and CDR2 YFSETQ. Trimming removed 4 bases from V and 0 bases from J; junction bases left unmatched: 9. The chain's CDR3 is CASSPGGSGGASYNEQFF. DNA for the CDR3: TGCGCCAGCAGCCCTGGTGGTAGCGGGGGGGCCTCCTACAATGAGCAGTTCTTC.

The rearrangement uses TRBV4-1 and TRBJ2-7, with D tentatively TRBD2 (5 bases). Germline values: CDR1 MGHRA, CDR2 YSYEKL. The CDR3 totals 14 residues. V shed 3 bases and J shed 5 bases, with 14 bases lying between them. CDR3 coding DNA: TGCGCCAGCAGCCAGGCCCCTAGCTGGCACGAGCAGTACTTC. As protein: CASSQAPSWHEQYF.

The CDR3 bases are TGTGCCAGCAGTTACTCACAGAGTAACTATGGCTACACCTTC. Residues: CASSYSQSNYGYTF. The chain links TRBV6-5 to TRBJ1-2; D gene uncertain. The CDR3 is made up of 14 amino acids. CDR1 MNHEY and CDR2 SVGAGI come from the germline V gene. Trimming removed 0 bases at V and 1 base at J, with 6 bases between.

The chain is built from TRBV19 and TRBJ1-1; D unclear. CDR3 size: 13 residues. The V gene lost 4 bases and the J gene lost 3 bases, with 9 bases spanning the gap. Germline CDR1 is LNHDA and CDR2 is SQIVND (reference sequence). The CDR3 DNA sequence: TGTGCCAGTAGTAGTTTTTCGGACACTGAAGCTTTCTTT. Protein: CASSSFSDTEAFF.

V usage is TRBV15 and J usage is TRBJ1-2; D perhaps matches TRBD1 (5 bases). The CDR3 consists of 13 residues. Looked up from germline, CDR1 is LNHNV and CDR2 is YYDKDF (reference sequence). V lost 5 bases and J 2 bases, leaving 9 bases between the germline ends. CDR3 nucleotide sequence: TGTGCCACCAGCGGCCGACAGAACTATGGCTACACCTTC. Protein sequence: CATSGRQNYGYTF. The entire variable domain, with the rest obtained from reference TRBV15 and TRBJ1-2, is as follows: DAMVIQNPRYQVTQFGKPVTLSCSQTLNHNVMYWYQQKSSQAPKLLFHYYDKDFNNEADTPDNFQSRRPNTSFCFLDIRSPGLGDTAMYLCATSGRQNYGYTFGSGTRLTVV.

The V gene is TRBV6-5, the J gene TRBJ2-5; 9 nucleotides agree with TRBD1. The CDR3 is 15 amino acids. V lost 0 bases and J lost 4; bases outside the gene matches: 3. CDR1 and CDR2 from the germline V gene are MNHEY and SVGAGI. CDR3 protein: CASSYSGQGRETQYF. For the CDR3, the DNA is TGTGCCAGCAGTTACTCGGGACAGGGCCGAGAGACCCAGTACTTC.

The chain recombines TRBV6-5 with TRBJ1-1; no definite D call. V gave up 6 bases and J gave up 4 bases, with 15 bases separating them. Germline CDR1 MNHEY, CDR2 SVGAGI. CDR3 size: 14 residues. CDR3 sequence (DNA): TGTGCCAGCAGACCGGGGAACTGGGGCACTGAAGCTTTCTTT. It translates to CASRPGNWGTEAFF.

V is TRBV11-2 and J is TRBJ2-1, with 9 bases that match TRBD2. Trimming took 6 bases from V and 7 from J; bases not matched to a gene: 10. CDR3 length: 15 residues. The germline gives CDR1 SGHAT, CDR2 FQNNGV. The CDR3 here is CASRPTSGPVNEQFF. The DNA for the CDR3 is TGTGCCAGCAGGCCCACTAGCGGGCCTGTTAATGAGCAGTTCTTC.

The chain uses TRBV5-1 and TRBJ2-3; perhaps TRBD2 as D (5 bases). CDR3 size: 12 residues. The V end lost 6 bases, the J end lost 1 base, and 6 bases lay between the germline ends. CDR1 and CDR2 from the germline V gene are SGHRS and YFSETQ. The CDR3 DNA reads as TGCGCCAGCATGGAGGGCACAGATACGCAGTATTTT. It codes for CASMEGTDTQYF.

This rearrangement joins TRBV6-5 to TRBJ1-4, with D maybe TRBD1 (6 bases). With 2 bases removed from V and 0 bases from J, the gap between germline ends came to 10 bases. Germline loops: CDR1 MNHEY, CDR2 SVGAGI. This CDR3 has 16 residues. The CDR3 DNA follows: TGTGCCAGCAGTTACGTCGGGGGGCCAACTAATGAAAAACTGTTTTTT. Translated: CASSYVGGPTNEKLFF.